These 24 T cell receptor beta chains share one sample of origin, sequenced in a study of T cell repertoires in cytomegalovirus infection. Using its own MiXCR run on the reads, TCRdb lists one record per CDR3 protein. The sample yields fewer than 550,000 distinct CDR3 sequences, roughly a third seen once. The sequenced sample consisted of PBMCs. These TCRs come from a human donor in good health (CMV status not recorded). Some clones in this sample may be carry-over from other donors' samples.

This clonotype was detected ten times or more. The chain joins TRBV7-2 to TRBJ2-5, with D possibly being TRBD1 or TRBD2 (7 bases each). The germline V and J ends were trimmed by 1 base and 3 bases, with 12 bases remaining between them. CDR3 length: 15 residues. Per the germline V gene, CDR1 is SGHTA and CDR2 is FQGNSA. CDR3: CASSLGRGREETQYF. The CDR3 region has the DNA TGTGCCAGCAGCTTAGGCAGGGGGAGGGAAGAGACCCAGTACTTC.

The CDR3 spells CASSTRGANYGYTF. CDR3 nucleotides: TGTGCCAGCAGCACCAGGGGCGCTAACTATGGCTACACCTTC. This chain connects TRBV7-8 to TRBJ1-2, with D perhaps TRBD1 (6 bases). Trimming took off 5 bases at V and 0 bases at J, with 10 bases between the two ends. Germline V CDR1 and CDR2: SGHVS, FQNEAQ. This CDR3 region has 14 residues. The full variable domain, with the rest looked up from reference TRBV7-8 and TRBJ1-2, is GAGVSQSPRYKVAKRGQDVALRCDPISGHVSLFWYQQALGQGPEFLTYFQNEAQLDKSGLPSDRFFAERPEGSVSTLKIQRTQQEDSAVYLCASSTRGANYGYTFGSGTRLTVV.

V and J are TRBV6-5 and TRBJ1-1; 7 bases map to TRBD1. Germline loops: CDR1 MNHEY, CDR2 SVGAGI. CDR3 size: 14 residues. Trimming cost V 7 bases and J 4 bases; bases outside gene matches: 9. The CDR3 nucleotides read TGTGCCAGCATCAACAGGGGTGGAGGCACTGAAGCTTTCTTT. Translated, it gives CASINRGGGTEAFF.

This chain links TRBV11-2 with TRBJ2-7; 7 bases map to TRBD2. Losses at the gene ends were 4 bases for V and 2 bases for J; bases not matched to a gene: 8. The CDR3 consists of 15 residues. Germline assignment: CDR1 SGHAT and CDR2 FQNNGV. In nucleotides, the CDR3 is TGTGCCAGCAGCTCAAGACTAGCCCCGACCTACGAGCAGTACTTC. This encodes CASSSRLAPTYEQYF. Looking up the rest from reference TRBV11-2 and TRBJ2-7 gives the full variable domain: EAGVAQSPRYKIIEKRQSVAFWCNPISGHATLYWYQQILGQGPKLLIQFQNNGVVDDSQLPKDRFSAERLKGVDSTLKIQPAKLEDSAVYLCASSSRLAPTYEQYFGPGTRLTVT.

This clonotype was seen more than once but under ten times. The chain uses TRBV7-2 and TRBJ2-7; possibly TRBD2 for D (6 bases). Per the germline V gene, CDR1 is SGHTA and CDR2 is FQGNSA. This CDR3 is 15 amino acids long. Trimming took 5 bases from V and 0 from J, leaving 14 bases between them. The CDR3 is CASSPGGLYSYEQYF. CDR3 nucleotide sequence: TGTGCCAGCAGCCCCGGGGGACTGTACTCCTACGAGCAGTACTTC.

This clonotype has a single count. The chain is built from TRBV9 and TRBJ2-7; D remains unclear. The CDR3 consists of 14 residues. CDR1 is SGDLS and CDR2 is YYNGEE in the germline V gene. Trimming removed 0 bases from V and 3 bases from J, with 10 bases in between. CDR3 in amino acids: CASSVEPGRYEQYF. In nucleotides, the CDR3 is TGTGCCAGCAGCGTAGAGCCAGGCCGCTACGAGCAGTACTTC.

This clonotype was recorded a few times. The J gene is TRBJ2-2, the V gene TRBV7-8, with D perhaps TRBD1 or TRBD2 (5 bases each). The CDR3 consists of 16 residues. The V gene lost 5 bases and the J gene lost 6 bases, with 19 bases spanning the gap. Germline lookup yields CDR1 SGHVS and CDR2 FQNEAQ. The DNA for the CDR3 is TGTGCCAGCAGCACGATCGAGGGGAGCTTCCCCGGGGAGCTGTTTTTT. Encoded protein: CASSTIEGSFPGELFF.

A word on this clonotype: The missing conserved phenylalanine or tryptophan at the end of this CDR3 makes a read error likely. The chain links TRBV7-2 to TRBJ1-5, with D hard to call. Per the germline V gene, CDR1 is SGHTA and CDR2 is FQGNSA. With 5 bases removed from V and 9 bases from J, the gap between germline ends came to 11 bases. This CDR3 contains 12 residues. CDR3 protein: CASSVDRGPQHL. The DNA for the CDR3 is TGTGCCAGCAGCGTAGATCGAGGGCCCCAGCATTTG.

The CDR3 nucleotides read TGTGCCAGTAGTATCTCTAGGCCATCCAGCTCCTATAATTCACCCCTCCACTTT. Encoded protein: CASSISRPSSSYNSPLHF. The chain couples TRBV19 to TRBJ1-6, with D hard to call. Trimming took 3 bases from V and 0 from J, leaving 15 bases between them. The CDR3 covers 18 residues. CDR1 and CDR2 (germline): LNHDA, SQIVND (reference sequence).

The V gene is TRBV28, the J gene TRBJ1-2; 7 bases are a match to TRBD1. J was trimmed by 4 bases and V by 6 bases; bases with no gene match: 14. There are 16 residues in the CDR3. Looked up from germline, CDR1 is MDHEN and CDR2 is SYDVKM. CDR3 residues: CASSTSRQGVIYGYTF. The CDR3 nucleotides are TGTGCCAGCAGCACCTCGCGACAGGGTGTAATCTATGGCTACACCTTC.

This clonotype came up a few times. The chain has TRBV25-1 and TRBJ1-1; D is possibly TRBD1 (6 bases). The V end lost 4 bases, the J end lost 1 base, and 19 bases lay between the germline ends. The CDR3 has 17 amino acids. The V gene's germline CDR1 is MGHDK and CDR2 SYGVNS. CDR3 sequence: CASSANPYKGGNTEAFF. DNA of the CDR3: TGTGCCAGCAGTGCCAACCCCTACAAAGGGGGGAACACTGAAGCTTTCTTT.

CDR3 loop: CASSSAFYEQYF. In DNA, the CDR3 is TGTGCCAGCAGTTCGGCCTTCTACGAGCAGTACTTC. The chain joins TRBV27 to TRBJ2-7, with D unresolved. Trimming pared 4 bases from V and 3 bases from J, leaving 7 bases between. Per the germline V gene, CDR1 is MNHEY and CDR2 is SMNVEV (reference sequence). The CDR3 sequence is 12 residues long.

CDR3 protein: CSVKPPRRTTYNEQFF. CDR3 sequence (DNA): TGCAGCGTGAAACCCCCGAGGAGGACGACCTACAATGAGCAGTTCTTC. V gene TRBV29-1 combines with J gene TRBJ2-1; D is perhaps TRBD2 (5 bases). CDR3 size: 16 residues. Trimming took 6 bases from V and 2 from J, leaving 20 bases between them. Germline CDR1 SQVTM, CDR2 ANQGSEA.

The chain combines TRBV6-5 with TRBJ2-3, with 7 bases aligning to TRBD2. CDR1 and CDR2 (germline): MNHEY, SVGAGI. V lost 0 bases to trimming and J lost 0 bases; unmatched junction nucleotides: 6. The CDR3 has 17 residues. The CDR3: CASSYSAGLPSTDTQYF. The CDR3 DNA follows: TGTGCCAGCAGTTACTCGGCGGGACTACCTAGCACAGATACGCAGTATTTT.

The V and J genes are TRBV4-2 and TRBJ2-5; possible D gene TRBD1, 7 bases. Trimming took 1 base from V and 2 from J, leaving 20 bases between them. The germline CDR1 and CDR2 sequences are LGHNA and YNFKEQ. The CDR3 loop spans 18 amino acids. The CDR3 sequence is CASSQGQGGGASQETQYF. The CDR3 nucleotides are TGTGCCAGCAGCCAAGGACAGGGTGGCGGGGCGAGTCAAGAGACCCAGTACTTC.

This clonotype has just a few counts. The chain couples TRBV10-3 to TRBJ1-1; D unresolved. V was trimmed by 4 bases and J by 4 bases, leaving 10 bases between them. CDR3 length equals 13 residues. Germline loops: CDR1 ENHRY, CDR2 SYGVKD. CDR3 nucleotides: TGTGCCATCAGTGGGGTGGGTGCCACTGAAGCTTTCTTT. Translation: CAISGVGATEAFF.

This clonotype was recorded at least ten times. This chain connects TRBV7-8 to TRBJ2-5; TRBD1 matches at 11 bases. This CDR3 comprises 18 residues. V was pared by 0 bases and J by 7 bases, with 13 bases of the junction left unmatched. Germline V gene sequence: CDR1 SGHVS, CDR2 FQNEAQ. The CDR3 sequence: CASSLALGQGAPEWTQYF. CDR3 in DNA: TGTGCCAGCAGCTTAGCGCTAGGACAGGGGGCCCCCGAATGGACCCAGTACTTC.

The rearrangement uses TRBV12-3 or TRBV12-4 and TRBJ2-7; 8 nucleotides agree with TRBD2. Germline trimming cut 6 bases from V and 5 bases from J; bases unmatched to any gene: 12. CDR3 size: 15 residues. The CDR3 reads CASSPHGGGINEQYF. The CDR3 coding sequence is TGTGCCAGCAGCCCCCATGGCGGGGGGATCAACGAGCAGTACTTC.

This clonotype was detected only a few times. J is TRBJ2-2 and V is TRBV7-6, with 7 nucleotides matching TRBD2. This CDR3 is 14 amino acids long. With V trimmed by 6 bases and J by 5 bases, 6 bases remained unmatched. Germline CDR1 reads SGHVS; CDR2 reads FNYEAQ. DNA of the CDR3: TGTGCCAGCAGTTCAGCACTAGCGACCGGGGAGCTGTTTTTT. The encoded protein is CASSSALATGELFF.

J is TRBJ1-4 and V is TRBV2, with D tentatively TRBD1 (6 bases). The CDR3 runs 15 residues. CDR1 is SNHLY, CDR2 FYNNEI, per germline. The V gene lost 6 bases and the J gene lost 5 bases, with 16 bases spanning the gap. CDR3 loop: CASSDRGTRNEKLFF. CDR3 bases: TGTGCCAGCAGCGACCGAGGGACAAGGAATGAAAAACTGTTTTTT.

This clonotype was detected only a few times. This chain connects TRBV3-1 to TRBJ2-1; D might be TRBD2 (5 bases). The V gene lost 4 bases and the J gene lost 8 bases, with 18 bases spanning the gap. The CDR3 totals 15 residues. From germline, CDR1 is LGHDT and CDR2 YNNKEL (reference sequence). The CDR3 spells CASSRPDSLGHEQFF. The CDR3 DNA follows: TGTGCCAGCAGCCGCCCGGACTCCTTAGGACATGAGCAGTTCTTC.

This clonotype was counted a few times. The chain uses TRBV27 and TRBJ2-1, with D perhaps given as TRBD1 or TRBD2 (5 bases each). The V gene lost 5 bases and the J gene lost 1 base, with 18 bases spanning the gap. Germline loops: CDR1 MNHEY, CDR2 SMNVEV (reference sequence). The CDR3 contains 17 residues. This CDR3 reads CASSLPGPAGSYNEQFF. The DNA of the CDR3 is TGTGCCAGCAGTCTCCCGGGACCCGCTGGATCCTACAATGAGCAGTTCTTC.

This clonotype has a handful of counts. The V and J genes are TRBV6-1 and TRBJ2-6; 9 nucleotides line up with TRBD1. From germline, CDR1 is MNHNS and CDR2 SASEGT. CDR3 length equals 15 residues. V was clipped by 6 bases and J by 2 bases; unmatched bases: 2. This CDR3 reads CASRDRGAGANVLTF. As DNA, the CDR3 is TGTGCCAGCAGAGACAGGGGGGCTGGGGCCAACGTCCTGACTTTC.

In its sample, this clonotype was seen a few times. The J gene is TRBJ2-7, the V gene TRBV7-9; 10 positions match TRBD1. Looked up from germline, CDR1 is SEHNR and CDR2 is FQNEAQ (reference sequence). CDR3 length equals 15 residues. Losses at the gene ends were 7 bases for V and 4 bases for J; bases not matched to a gene: 10. In nucleotides, the CDR3 is TGTGCCAGCACCTCGGGTCGGGACAGGGGTTACGAGCAGTACTTC. This codes for CASTSGRDRGYEQYF.